This entry is about one T cell receptor (beta chain). The sample originates from a study of blood T cell repertoires in COVID-19. This CDR3 region has 14 residues. Trimming pared 8 bases from V and 5 bases from J, leaving 18 bases between. Germline CDR1 MDHEN, CDR2 SYDVKM. TCRdb's table, derived via immunoSEQ multiplex PCR, lists solely in-frame clones and lacks some. The repertoire holds 250,000 to 300,000 clones, 86% seen once, with about 4% in the top ten. The chain employs TRBV28 and TRBJ1-2; the D is unclear. This sequence originates from a man aged 18 to 30 with active or convalescent COVID-19. Sequencing used peripheral blood. CDR3 nucleotides: TGTGCCAGCGCCATAGGGAGTAAGGGATATGGCTACACCTTC. This translates into CASAIGSKGYGYTF.